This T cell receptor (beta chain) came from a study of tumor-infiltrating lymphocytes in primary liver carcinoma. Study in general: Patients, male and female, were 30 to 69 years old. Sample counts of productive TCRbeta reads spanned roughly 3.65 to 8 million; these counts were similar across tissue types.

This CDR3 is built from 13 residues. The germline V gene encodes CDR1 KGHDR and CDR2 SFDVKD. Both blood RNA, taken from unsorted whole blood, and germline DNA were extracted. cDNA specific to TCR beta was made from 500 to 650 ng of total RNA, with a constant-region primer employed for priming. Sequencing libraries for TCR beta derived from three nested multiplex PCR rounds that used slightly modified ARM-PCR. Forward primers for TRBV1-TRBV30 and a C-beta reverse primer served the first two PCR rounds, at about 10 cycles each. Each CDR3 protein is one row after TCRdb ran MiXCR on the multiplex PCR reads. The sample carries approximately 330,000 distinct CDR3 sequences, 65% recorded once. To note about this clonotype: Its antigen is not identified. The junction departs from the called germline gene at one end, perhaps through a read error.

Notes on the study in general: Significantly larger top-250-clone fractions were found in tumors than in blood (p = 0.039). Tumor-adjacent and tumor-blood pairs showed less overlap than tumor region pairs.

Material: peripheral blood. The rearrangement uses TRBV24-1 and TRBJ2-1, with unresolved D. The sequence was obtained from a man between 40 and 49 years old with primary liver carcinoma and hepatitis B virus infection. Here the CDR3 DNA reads TGTGCCGCCAGTGACCCGGCCCTAAATGAGCAGTTCTTC. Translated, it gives CAASDPALNEQFF.